This section outlines one TCR beta chain sequence together with its context. What it recognizes is unknown. The assay was immunoSEQ multiplex PCR, and TCRdb's table has in-frame clones only and misses some. The sample gives fewer than 70,000 clones, around 78% of which show up once; approximately 3.1% is in the top ten. The sample is drawn from a study of OX40 agonist ivuxolimab in advanced cancers. General study results and limits: Antigen specificity of clonally expanded peripheral T cells was not established.

The source was CD4+ or CD8+ T cells sorted from blood, collected in a trial of the OX40 agonist ivuxolimab. The receptor comes from an adult with an advanced solid tumor such as melanoma, head and neck, liver or kidney cancer.

CDR3 bases: TGTGCCAGCAGCTTACTGGGACAGGGAGATAAAGGTACGCAGTATTTT. Translating gives CASSLLGQGDKGTQYF. The V gene is TRBV5-4, the J gene TRBJ2-3; 9 bases are a match to TRBD1. The J segment lost 8 bases and the V segment lost 2 bases, leaving 12 bases of the junction unmatched. The CDR3 sequence is 16 residues long. The germline CDR1 and CDR2 sequences are SGHNT and YYREEE (reference sequence).